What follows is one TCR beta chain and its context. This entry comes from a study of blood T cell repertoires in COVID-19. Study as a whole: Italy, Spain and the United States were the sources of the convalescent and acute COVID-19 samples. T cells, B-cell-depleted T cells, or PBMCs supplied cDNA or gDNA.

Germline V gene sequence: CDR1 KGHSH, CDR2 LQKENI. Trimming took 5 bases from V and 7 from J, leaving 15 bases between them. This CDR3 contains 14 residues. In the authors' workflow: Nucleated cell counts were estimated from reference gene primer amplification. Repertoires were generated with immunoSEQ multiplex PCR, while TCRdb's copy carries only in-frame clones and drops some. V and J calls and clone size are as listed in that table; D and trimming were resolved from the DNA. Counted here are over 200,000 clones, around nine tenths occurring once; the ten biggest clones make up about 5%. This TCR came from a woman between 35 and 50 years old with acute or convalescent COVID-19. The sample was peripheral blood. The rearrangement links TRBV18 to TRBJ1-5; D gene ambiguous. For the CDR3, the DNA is TGTGCCAGCTCAAGCTCCCGAGGAGGACAGCCCCAGCATTTT. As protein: CASSSSRGGQPQHF.